This T cell receptor beta chain was found in a study of T cell changes during pregnancy in multiple sclerosis. Only in-frame clones appear in the TCRdb table, and some are missing; sequencing was by immunoSEQ multiplex PCR. This sample yields 85,000 to 95,000 clones, of which 91% are seen a single time; about 1.7% belongs to the top ten. Germline V gene sequence: CDR1 MNHEY, CDR2 SVGAGI. V was clipped by 4 bases and J by 3 bases; unmatched bases: 6. This CDR3 comprises 14 residues. This TCR came from a female donor in good health, enrolled as a control in a pregnancy study. The sample consisted of peripheral blood, taken after pregnancy. The V and J genes are TRBV6-5 and TRBJ2-7; TRBD1 agrees at 7 bases. CDR3 DNA sequence: TGTGCCAGCAGTTCGGCAGGGGGTTTCTACGAGCAGTACTTC. Protein sequence: CASSSAGGFYEQYF.